The next 22 T cell receptor beta chains were all read from a single sample in a study of early T cells in non-severe SARS-CoV-2 infection. In TCRdb, the 5' RACE reads were re-called with MiXCR into one record per CDR3 protein. The sample lists tens of thousands of distinct CDR3 sequences, under 11% seen once, with around 8% in the top ten. This specimen was whole blood, taken at baseline. These receptors were taken from an adult who was a healthcare worker with PCR-confirmed SARS-CoV-2 infection or an uninfected control (not recorded which).

The sample holds a few counts of this clonotype. The CDR3 DNA follows: TGCGCCAGCAGCGTAACCCTGGGACAGGGCGATGAAAAACTGTTTTTT. Its translation: CASSVTLGQGDEKLFF. The V call is TRBV5-1, the J call TRBJ1-4; TRBD1 agrees at 9 bases. This CDR3 contains 16 residues. Germline CDR1 reads SGHRS; CDR2 reads YFSETQ. J lost 6 bases, V lost 4 bases, and 10 bases had no gene match.

This clonotype was counted many times. J is TRBJ2-7 and V is TRBV5-1, with D perhaps matching TRBD1 (5 bases). V was pared by 3 bases and J by 5 bases, with 12 bases between. CDR1 is SGHRS and CDR2 is YFSETQ in the germline V gene. CDR3 length equals 13 residues. The CDR3 loop is CASSSGHANEQYF. DNA for the CDR3: TGCGCCAGCAGCTCCGGACACGCCAACGAGCAGTACTTC.

A few counts support this clonotype. The chain couples TRBV27 to TRBJ1-1; no clear D gene. Looked up from germline, CDR1 is MNHEY and CDR2 is SMNVEV (reference sequence). The CDR3 loop spans 15 amino acids. Trimming pared 5 bases from V and 0 bases from J, leaving 13 bases between. The CDR3 region is CASSRQTIMNTEAFF. CDR3 DNA: TGTGCCAGCAGTAGGCAGACGATCATGAACACTGAAGCTTTCTTT.

This clonotype was observed at least ten times. The chain employs TRBV7-8 and TRBJ2-2; 9 bases match TRBD1. This CDR3 comprises 15 residues. With V trimmed by 4 bases and J by 7 bases, 7 bases remained unmatched. The germline gives CDR1 SGHVS, CDR2 FQNEAQ. This CDR3 reads CASSSGQGAIGELFF. Written as DNA, the CDR3 is TGTGCCAGCAGCTCGGGACAGGGAGCGATCGGGGAGCTGTTTTTT.

This clonotype came up a few times. This chain uses TRBV20-1 with TRBJ1-1, with D unclear. The germline V gene encodes CDR1 DFQATT and CDR2 SNEGSKA (reference sequence). V lost 7 bases to trimming and J lost 2 bases, with 17 bases between them. This CDR3 contains 14 residues. The DNA for the CDR3 is TGCAGTGGGAAAAAGGCTGGGCCCAACACTGAAGCTTTCTTT. Its translation is CSGKKAGPNTEAFF.

This chain joins TRBV25-1 and TRBJ2-5; D perhaps matches TRBD2 (7 bases). Trimming took off 4 bases at V and 6 bases at J, with 12 bases between the two ends. Germline lookup yields CDR1 MGHDK and CDR2 SYGVNS. The CDR3 runs 13 residues. The CDR3 bases are TGTGCCAGCAGTGTTCGGGGGGCGCAGACCCAGTACTTC. It is translated as CASSVRGAQTQYF.

The CDR3 DNA follows: TGTGCCTGGAGTTTAGAGACCCAGTACTTC. As protein: CAWSLETQYF. The chain has TRBV30 and TRBJ2-5; D call uncertain. Germline V gene sequence: CDR1 GTSNPN, CDR2 SVGIG (reference sequence). V was clipped by 2 bases and J by 4 bases, with 2 bases between them. This CDR3 comprises 10 residues.

This clonotype has only a few counts. The chain uses TRBV11-2 and TRBJ2-5; D remains ambiguous. Germline CDR1 reads SGHAT; CDR2 reads FQNNGV. V was trimmed by 0 bases and J by 14 bases, leaving 13 bases between them. The CDR3 consists of 12 residues. The CDR3 loop is CASSLDRRQPYF. CDR3 DNA sequence: TGTGCCAGCAGCTTAGATCGAAGGCAGCCCTACTTC.

This clonotype was detected a few times. The V and J genes are TRBV7-9 and TRBJ2-3; 7 bases fit TRBD1. The J segment lost 3 bases and the V segment lost 4 bases, leaving 1 base of the junction unmatched. CDR3 length equals 13 residues. Germline-derived CDR1 and CDR2 are SEHNR and FQNEAQ (reference sequence). The CDR3 is CASSSGQTDTQYF. The CDR3 nucleotides are TGTGCCAGCAGCTCGGGACAGACAGATACGCAGTATTTT.

This clonotype was seen a handful of times. This chain uses TRBV21-1 with TRBJ2-7; TRBD1 is the table's D call, not checked against the DNA. TRBV21-1 represents a pseudogene. CDR3 length: 15 residues. CDR3 in DNA: TGTGCCAGCAGCAAAGAGGGCAGGGTGACATACGAGCAGTACTTC. This translates into CASSKEGRVTYEQYF.

This clonotype was seen many times. This rearrangement joins TRBV4-1 to TRBJ1-3, with 7 bases lining up with TRBD1. Trimming took 4 bases from V and 0 from J; bases not matched to a gene: 3. CDR1 and CDR2 from the germline V gene are MGHRA and YSYEKL. This CDR3 is 15 amino acids long. The CDR3 bases are TGCGCCAGCAGCCCGACAGGGAGCTCTGGAAACACCATATATTTT. It translates to CASSPTGSSGNTIYF.

In this sample, this clonotype turned up a few times. This rearrangement joins TRBV19 to TRBJ1-5; D gene uncertain. Looked up from germline, CDR1 is LNHDA and CDR2 is SQIVND (reference sequence). The length of the CDR3 is 15 residues. Trimming removed 4 bases at V and 2 bases at J, with 12 bases between. The CDR3 reads CASSRGRFGNQPQHF. The CDR3 DNA is TGTGCCAGTAGTAGAGGGCGTTTTGGCAATCAGCCCCAGCATTTT.

The table lists this clonotype with many counts. The chain carries TRBV10-3 and TRBJ2-1; 8 bases agree with TRBD1. V shed 7 bases and J 5 bases; nucleotides not matched to a gene: 10. Germline-derived CDR1 and CDR2 are ENHRY and SYGVKD. This CDR3 contains 15 residues. This CDR3 is CAIKYPGTGDNEQFF. Here the CDR3 DNA reads TGTGCCATCAAGTATCCCGGGACAGGCGACAATGAGCAGTTCTTC.

This clonotype was found a few times. The V call is TRBV5-4, the J call TRBJ2-2; 9 bases are a match to TRBD2. The CDR3 sequence is 16 residues long. J lost 3 bases, V lost 3 bases, and 6 bases had no gene match. The V gene's germline CDR1 is SGHNT and CDR2 YYREEE (reference sequence). Here the CDR3 reads CASSSRGLADTGELFF. CDR3 nucleotide sequence: TGTGCCAGCAGCTCACGGGGACTAGCTGACACCGGGGAGCTGTTTTTT.

In its sample, this clonotype was seen a few times. The chain couples TRBV12-2 to TRBJ2-1; the D call of TRBD2 is as the table states it, not checked on the DNA. TRBV12-2 is a known pseudogene. This CDR3 contains 16 residues. The CDR3 nucleotides are TGTGCAAGTCGCCCATTTGGACTAGCGGTGAACAATGAGCAGTTCTTC. Translated, it gives CASRPFGLAVNNEQFF.

To note about this clonotype: An end of the junction does not agree with germline; a read error may underlie this. The rearrangement joins TRBV5-4 to TRBJ2-3; 8 bases map to TRBD1. The CDR3 has 13 residues. Germline V CDR1 and CDR2: SGHNT, YYREEE (reference sequence). The CDR3 sequence: CASSWKDEDRENF. The DNA of the CDR3 is TGTGCCAGCAGCTGGAAGGACGAGGACAGGGAGAATTTT.

The CDR3 protein is CASSYRVHEQYF. The CDR3 bases are TGTGCCAGCAGTTACAGGGTTCACGAGCAGTACTTC. This chain joins TRBV6-6 and TRBJ2-7, with unresolved D. V shed 2 bases and J shed 5 bases, with 7 bases lying between them. Per the germline V gene, CDR1 is MNHNY and CDR2 is SVGAGI (reference sequence). The CDR3 totals 12 residues.

The chain couples TRBV18 to TRBJ2-1; tentatively, D is TRBD1 (6 bases). V was cut by 3 bases and J by 12 bases, with 12 bases left in between. This CDR3 comprises 12 residues. CDR1 and CDR2 from the germline V gene are KGHSH and LQKENI. The CDR3 region has the DNA TGTGCCAGCTCACCGCCCGACAGGAGGCAGTTCTTC. Its translation is CASSPPDRRQFF.

The V call is TRBV5-1, the J call TRBJ2-3; D possibly corresponds to TRBD2 (5 bases). V lost 0 bases to trimming and J lost 6 bases, with 8 bases between them. This CDR3 has 13 amino acids. The germline gives CDR1 SGHRS, CDR2 YFSETQ. This CDR3 is CASSLVGEDTQYF. The DNA for the CDR3 is TGCGCCAGCAGCTTGGTTGGGGAGGATACGCAGTATTTT.

This clonotype has a count of ten or more. The chain employs TRBV18 and TRBJ2-7; 7 nucleotides agree with TRBD2. Germline V gives CDR1 KGHSH, CDR2 LQKENI. This CDR3 has 14 amino acids. V was pared by 3 bases and J by 4 bases, with 6 bases of the junction left unmatched. The CDR3 bases are TGTGCCAGCTCACCGGGAGCGGGGTCTTACGAGCAGTACTTC. This gives the protein CASSPGAGSYEQYF.

This clonotype was seen more than once but under ten times. J is TRBJ2-7 and V is TRBV28; perhaps TRBD2 as D (6 bases). The germline V gene has CDR1 MDHEN and CDR2 SYDVKM. The V and J ends lost 2 bases and 2 bases respectively, with 13 bases between them. The CDR3 loop spans 15 amino acids. CDR3 bases: TGTGCCAGCAGTTTACCTAGCGTGAACCCCTACGAGCAGTACTTC. This gives the protein CASSLPSVNPYEQYF.

This clonotype turned up a few times. This chain joins TRBV29-1 and TRBJ2-3; D not resolved. CDR1 and CDR2 (germline): SQVTM, ANQGSEA. V was pared by 5 bases and J by 3 bases, with 27 bases between. This CDR3 region has 18 residues. The CDR3 DNA reads as TGCAGCGTTATGAAGTCCGACCTCTTTGGGGTTTGGACAGATACGCAGTATTTT. This gives the protein CSVMKSDLFGVWTDTQYF.